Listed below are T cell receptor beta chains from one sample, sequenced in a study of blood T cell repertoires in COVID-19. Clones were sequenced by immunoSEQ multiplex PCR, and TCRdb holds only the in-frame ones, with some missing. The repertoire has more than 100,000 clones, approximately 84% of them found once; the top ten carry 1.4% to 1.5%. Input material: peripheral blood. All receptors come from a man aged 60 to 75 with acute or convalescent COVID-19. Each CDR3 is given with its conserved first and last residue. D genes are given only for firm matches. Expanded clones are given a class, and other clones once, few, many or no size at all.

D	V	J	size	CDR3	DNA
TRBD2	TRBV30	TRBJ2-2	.	CAWRTSGSGTGELFF	TGTGCCTGGAGAACTAGCGGGAGTGGCACCGGGGAGCTGTTTTTT
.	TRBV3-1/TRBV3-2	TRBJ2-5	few	CASSQGRQRGQETQYF	TGTGCCAGCAGCCAAGGCCGACAGAGGGGGCAAGAGACCCAGTACTTC
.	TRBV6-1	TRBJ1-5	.	CASSEGAGANQPQHF	TGTGCCAGCAGTGAAGGAGCAGGGGCGAATCAGCCCCAGCATTTT
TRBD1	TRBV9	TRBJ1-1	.	CASSPDRGGNTEAFF	TGTGCCAGCAGCCCAGACAGGGGGGGAAACACTGAAGCTTTCTTT
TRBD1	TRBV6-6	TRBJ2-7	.	CASSYSQGAREQYF	TGTGCCAGCAGTTACTCCCAGGGGGCCAGAGAGCAGTACTTC
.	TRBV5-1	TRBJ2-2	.	CASSLYAGPNTGELFF	TGCGCCAGCAGCTTGTACGCAGGCCCTAACACCGGGGAGCTGTTTTTT
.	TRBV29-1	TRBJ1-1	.	CSVQTWEAFF	TGCAGCGTGCAAACATGGGAAGCTTTCTTT
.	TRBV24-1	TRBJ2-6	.	CATLNPGANVLTF	TGTGCCACCCTAAACCCTGGGGCCAACGTCCTGACTTTC
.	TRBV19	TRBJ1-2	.	CASTSGFRGRGYTF	TGTGCCAGTACCAGTGGGTTCAGAGGTCGAGGCTACACCTTC
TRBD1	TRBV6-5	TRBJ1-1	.	CASIIRGSLEAFF	TGTGCCAGCATCATCAGGGGGTCTCTTGAAGCTTTCTTT
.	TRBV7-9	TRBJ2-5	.	CASSLITAGETQYF	TGTGCCAGCAGCTTAATCACCGCAGGGGAGACCCAGTACTTC
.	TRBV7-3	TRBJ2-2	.	CASSLTGGSNTGELFF	TGTGCCAGCAGCTTAACAGGGGGTTCGAACACCGGGGAGCTGTTTTTT
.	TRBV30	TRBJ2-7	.	CAWSVGSISYEQYF	TGTGCCTGGAGTGTGGGCAGCATCTCCTACGAGCAGTACTTC
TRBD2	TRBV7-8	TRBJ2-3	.	CASSSLAGLFTDTQYF	TGTGCCAGCAGCTCACTAGCGGGGTTATTCACAGATACGCAGTATTTT
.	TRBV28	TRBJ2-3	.	CASSPTRASATDTQYF	TGTGCCAGCAGCCCCACCAGGGCGAGCGCCACAGATACGCAGTATTTT
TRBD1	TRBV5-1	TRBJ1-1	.	CASSGGTGANTEAFF	TGCGCCAGCAGCGGGGGGACAGGGGCGAACACTGAAGCTTTCTTT
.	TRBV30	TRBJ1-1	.	CAWLGQMNTEAFF	TGTGCCTGGCTGGGGCAAATGAACACTGAAGCTTTCTTT
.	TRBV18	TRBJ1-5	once	CASSPSADYSNQPQHF	TGTGCCAGCTCACCCTCGGCGGATTATAGCAATCAGCCCCAGCATTTT
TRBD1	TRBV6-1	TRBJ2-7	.	CASSDLWTGGKQYF	TGTGCCAGCAGTGACCTTTGGACAGGGGGGAAGCAGTACTTC
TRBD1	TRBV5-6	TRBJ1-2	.	CASSYRDRVANYGYTF	TGTGCCAGCAGCTACCGGGACAGGGTCGCTAACTATGGCTACACCTTC